What follows are 31 T cell receptor beta chains derived from one specimen sequenced in a study of blood T cell repertoires in COVID-19. Clones were sequenced by immunoSEQ multiplex PCR, and TCRdb holds only the in-frame ones, with some missing. This table has 140,000 or so clones, approximately 85% appearing once. Sequencing was performed on peripheral blood. The receptors were sampled from an older man with acute or convalescent COVID-19.

This clone was picked up one time. The rearrangement uses TRBV2 and TRBJ2-1, with 9 bases matching TRBD2. Germline CDR1 is SNHLY and CDR2 is FYNNEI. CDR3 length: 15 residues. The ends lost 4 bases at V and 6 bases at J; junction bases unmatched: 7. In nucleotides, the CDR3 is TGTGCCAGCAGTGTTACAGCGGGGGGCTTCAATGAGCAGTTCTTC. Translation gives CASSVTAGGFNEQFF.

The chain employs TRBV11-2 and TRBJ2-1; 8 positions agree with TRBD2. Germline V gene sequence: CDR1 SGHAT, CDR2 FQNNGV. The CDR3 has 17 residues. V shed 4 bases, J shed 1 base, and the junction held 9 bases outside the gene matches. CDR3 nucleotides: TGTGCCAGCAGCTATCTTAGCGGGGAGGGATCCTACAATGAGCAGTTCTTC. Amino acids: CASSYLSGEGSYNEQFF.

The chain joins TRBV14 to TRBJ2-7, with 8 bases matching TRBD1. The V and J ends lost 4 bases and 2 bases, in that order; junction bases with no gene match: 10. The length of the CDR3 is 16 residues. Germline loops: CDR1 SGHDN, CDR2 FVKESK. The DNA for the CDR3 is TGTGCCAGCAGCCCAATGACAGGGGTTGTTGCCTACGAGCAGTACTTC. Its protein product is CASSPMTGVVAYEQYF.

The chain uses TRBV29-1 and TRBJ2-7, with a possible D match to TRBD2 (7 bases). Trimming removed 4 bases from V and 0 bases from J, with 16 bases in between. The germline gives CDR1 SQVTM, CDR2 ANQGSEA. This CDR3 region has 15 residues. The CDR3 bases are TGCAGCGTTGGAGGGGGGGTCCTTAGCTCCTACGAGCAGTACTTC. Its protein is CSVGGGVLSSYEQYF.

This clone was counted once. The CDR3 coding sequence is TGCGCCAGCAGCCATTCGACAGGGGGCTTTGCAGAGACCCAGTACTTC. This gives the protein CASSHSTGGFAETQYF. This rearrangement joins TRBV5-1 to TRBJ2-5; 10 bases agree with TRBD1. The CDR3 length is 16 residues. V shed 4 bases and J 4 bases; nucleotides not matched to a gene: 10. Germline V lookup: CDR1 SGHRS, CDR2 YFSETQ.

The chain couples TRBV24-1 to TRBJ2-3, with 10 bases fitting TRBD2. The CDR3 is 17 residues long. Germline V gene data show CDR1 as KGHDR and CDR2 as SFDVKD. V lost 4 bases, J lost 3 bases, and 9 bases stayed unmatched. CDR3 sequence (DNA): TGTGCCACCAGTGAGATCCTAGCGGGAGATGTAACAGATACGCAGTATTTT. Its translation is CATSEILAGDVTDTQYF.

V gene TRBV19 combines with J gene TRBJ1-4; D perhaps matches TRBD1 (5 bases). V was shortened by 5 bases and J by 0 bases, with 13 bases between the two germline ends. Per germline, CDR1 LNHDA and CDR2 SQIVND (reference sequence). This CDR3 has 16 amino acids. CDR3 protein: CASSRRDSATNEKLFF. As DNA, the CDR3 is TGTGCCAGTAGTCGCCGGGACTCAGCAACTAATGAAAAACTGTTTTTT.

The CDR3 protein is CAINSGLAAEEQYF. CDR3 nucleotides: TGTGCCATCAATTCGGGACTAGCGGCTGAGGAGCAGTACTTC. The chain links TRBV10-3 to TRBJ2-7; the match to TRBD2 covers 11 bases. J was trimmed by 7 bases and V by 7 bases; bases with no gene match: 9. From germline, CDR1 is ENHRY and CDR2 SYGVKD. The CDR3 runs to 14 residues.

The V and J genes are TRBV2 and TRBJ1-6; D possibly corresponds to TRBD1 (5 bases). The V gene's germline CDR1 is SNHLY and CDR2 FYNNEI. With 11 bases removed from V and 4 bases from J, the gap between germline ends came to 18 bases. This CDR3 is 15 amino acids long. CDR3: CAGVRDAIYNSPLHF. DNA of the CDR3: TGTGCCGGGGTGCGGGACGCAATTTATAATTCACCCCTCCACTTT.

This clone was counted once. The V gene is TRBV18, the J gene TRBJ1-3; the D is unclear. The CDR3 loop spans 14 amino acids. The germline V gene has CDR1 KGHSH and CDR2 LQKENI. The V gene lost 2 bases and the J gene lost 0 bases, with 5 bases spanning the gap. This CDR3 is CASSPGDSGNTIYF. In nucleotides, the CDR3 is TGTGCCAGCTCACCAGGAGACTCTGGAAACACCATATATTTT. Supplemented by reference TRBV18 and TRBJ1-3, the full variable domain reads NAGVMQNPRHLVRRRGQEARLRCSPMKGHSHVYWYRQLPEEGLKFMVYLQKENIIDESGMPKERFSAEFPKEGPSILRIQQVVRGDSAAYFCASSPGDSGNTIYFGEGSWLTVV.

V and J are TRBV5-1 and TRBJ1-6, with D perhaps TRBD1 (6 bases). The V and J ends lost 0 bases and 5 bases respectively, with 12 bases between them. The CDR3 runs 16 residues. The germline V gene encodes CDR1 SGHRS and CDR2 YFSETQ. In DNA form, the CDR3 reads TGCGCCAGCAGCTTGGGAGGGGGTAATAATAATTCACCCCTCCACTTT. Translating gives CASSLGGGNNNSPLHF.

This chain uses TRBV5-1 with TRBJ2-3; a possible D gene is TRBD2 (7 bases). This CDR3 has 15 residues. Trimming left V 5 bases short and J 4 bases short, with 17 bases between. Germline loops: CDR1 SGHRS, CDR2 YFSETQ. The CDR3, as DNA: TGCGCCAGCAGGGGGCTCGGGGGGCCGTCAGATACGCAGTATTTT. This sequence encodes CASRGLGGPSDTQYF.

The rearrangement uses TRBV28 and TRBJ1-4, with D perhaps TRBD1 (6 bases). CDR1 is MDHEN, CDR2 SYDVKM, per germline. V lost 4 bases to trimming and J lost 6 bases, with 15 bases between them. The CDR3 has 15 amino acids. The CDR3 spells CASSSPTGRYEKLFF. As DNA, the CDR3 is TGTGCCAGCAGTTCCCCGACAGGCCGGTATGAAAAACTGTTTTTT. The whole variable domain, filled in from reference TRBV28 and TRBJ1-4, reads DVKVTQSSRYLVKRTGEKVFLECVQDMDHENMFWYRQDPGLGLRLIYFSYDVKMKEKGDIPEGYSVSREKKERFSLILESASTNQTSMYLCASSSPTGRYEKLFFGSGTQLSVL.

This clone came up once. This chain connects TRBV24-1 to TRBJ2-2, with D tentatively TRBD2 (6 bases). Per germline, CDR1 KGHDR and CDR2 SFDVKD. V was trimmed by 3 bases and J by 3 bases, leaving 22 bases between them. CDR3 length: 19 residues. CDR3 sequence: CATSDPGLAPGRDTGELFF. The DNA of the CDR3 is TGTGCCACCAGTGATCCTGGGCTAGCGCCCGGACGGGACACCGGGGAGCTGTTTTTT.

V usage is TRBV7-6 and J usage is TRBJ1-1; D uncertain. The CDR3 consists of 15 residues. Trimming stripped 5 bases from V and 1 base from J, with 14 bases between. Germline V lookup: CDR1 SGHVS, CDR2 FNYEAQ. The CDR3 DNA reads TGTGCCAGCAGCGAGAGAACCGTTTGGAACACTGAAGCTTTCTTT. Translating it yields CASSERTVWNTEAFF.

The table lists this clone with a count of one. The chain combines TRBV28 with TRBJ1-5; no definite D call. V lost 5 bases and J 6 bases, leaving 8 bases between the germline ends. The CDR3 covers 12 residues. CDR1 is MDHEN, CDR2 SYDVKM, per germline. The CDR3 is CASSPPGQPQHF. The DNA of the CDR3 is TGTGCCAGCAGTCCCCCCGGTCAGCCCCAGCATTTT.

This chain links TRBV28 with TRBJ2-5, with TRBD1 identical over 9 bases. The germline V gene encodes CDR1 MDHEN and CDR2 SYDVKM. There are 16 residues in the CDR3. J lost 3 bases, V lost 4 bases, and 9 bases had no gene match. The CDR3 nucleotides read TGTGCCAGCAGTTCCCCGGGACAGGGCTTAAAAGAGACCCAGTACTTC. Translated: CASSSPGQGLKETQYF.

The chain joins TRBV3-1 (or the pseudogene TRBV3-2) to TRBJ1-1; the D gene is possibly TRBD1 (5 bases). CDR3 length: 12 residues. Trimming cost V 4 bases and J 10 bases, with 13 bases left between them. Germline CDR1 reads LGHDT; CDR2 reads YNNKEL (reference sequence). CDR3 in amino acids: CASSPYTGGAFF. In DNA, the CDR3 is TGTGCCAGCAGCCCTTACACAGGCGGAGCTTTCTTT.

The chain carries TRBV9 and TRBJ1-1, with TRBD1 matching over 9 bases. The CDR3 extends over 15 amino acids. Germline CDR1 reads SGDLS; CDR2 reads YYNGEE. V gave up 5 bases and J gave up 1 base; unmatched junction bases: 6. CDR3: CASSRGQGGNTEAFF. Written as DNA, the CDR3 is TGTGCCAGCAGTCGGGGACAGGGCGGGAACACTGAAGCTTTCTTT.

This clone was observed once. This chain connects TRBV5-1 to TRBJ2-7; TRBD2 agrees at 15 bases. The V gene's germline CDR1 is SGHRS and CDR2 YFSETQ. The CDR3 runs 16 residues. The junction had 5 bases not matched to a gene; V was cut back by 2 bases and J by 5 bases. CDR3 DNA: TGCGCCAGCAGCTTCTTAGGACTAGCGGGGGGGAACGAGCAGTACTTC. Translation gives CASSFLGLAGGNEQYF.

This clone was seen once. A junction end diverges from the germline sequence, so it may reflect a read error. The rearrangement joins TRBV7-9 to TRBJ1-1; a weak D match, TRBD1 (6 bases). CDR1 SEHNR and CDR2 FQNEAQ come from the germline V gene (reference sequence). The CDR3 sequence is 15 residues long. CDR3 loop: CASRFSSGADTEAFF. The CDR3 nucleotides read TGTGCCAGCCGCTTCTCCTCAGGGGCGGACACTGAAGCTTTCTTT.

This sequence joins TRBV7-8 and TRBJ2-3, with 11 positions matching TRBD2. CDR3 size: 13 residues. CDR1 and CDR2 (germline): SGHVS, FQNEAQ. Trimming removed 6 bases from V and 5 bases from J; junction bases left unmatched: 1. The CDR3 sequence is CASRLAGVDTQYF. The CDR3 DNA sequence: TGTGCCAGCAGACTAGCGGGGGTAGATACGCAGTATTTT.

This clone is a singleton in its sample. This sequence joins TRBV3-1 (or the pseudogene TRBV3-2) and TRBJ1-3; weak D call: TRBD1 (5 bases). Germline CDR1 reads LGHDT; CDR2 reads YNNKEL (reference sequence). The CDR3 runs to 17 residues. The V and J ends lost 5 bases and 1 base respectively, with 18 bases between them. The DNA of the CDR3 is TGTGCCAGCAGCTCACGGACCGCAGGGTCTTCTGGAAACACCATATATTTT. It translates to CASSSRTAGSSGNTIYF.

The chain couples TRBV7-9 to TRBJ1-1; D may be TRBD1 (5 bases). Trimming shortened V by 4 bases and J by 0 bases, and 9 bases separated the two germline ends. The CDR3 is 14 amino acids. In germline, CDR1 is SEHNR, CDR2 FQNEAQ (reference sequence). Written as DNA, the CDR3 is TGTGCCAGCAGCTCGGAGACAGTGAACACTGAAGCTTTCTTT. It specifies CASSSETVNTEAFF.

The chain is built from TRBV2 and TRBJ2-2; maybe TRBD1 (6 bases). Per germline, CDR1 SNHLY and CDR2 FYNNEI. The CDR3 runs to 15 residues. The ends were cut back, 3 bases at V and 2 bases at J, with 10 bases in the middle. CDR3 protein: CASSDRGTNTGELFF. The CDR3 coding sequence is TGTGCCAGCAGTGATAGGGGGACAAACACCGGGGAGCTGTTTTTT.

V gene TRBV5-1 combines with J gene TRBJ2-2; TRBD2 matches 12 bases. This CDR3 is 16 amino acids long. V dropped 4 bases and J dropped 7; count of bases not matched to a gene: 8. The germline gives CDR1 SGHRS, CDR2 YFSETQ. CDR3 loop: CASSPLAGGPGGELFF. CDR3 DNA sequence: TGCGCCAGCAGCCCCCTAGCGGGAGGGCCTGGCGGGGAGCTGTTTTTT.

The chain has TRBV11-2 and TRBJ2-1; 7 bases map to TRBD1. The V gene's germline CDR1 is SGHAT and CDR2 FQNNGV. Unmatched junction bases numbered 5, after V lost 2 bases and J lost 4 bases. The CDR3 is made up of 15 amino acids. CDR3 region: CASSLSTGSYNEQFF. The CDR3 DNA reads as TGTGCCAGCAGCTTATCGACAGGGTCGTACAATGAGCAGTTCTTC.

The chain recombines TRBV18 with TRBJ1-2; no reliable D call. Trimming removed 3 bases at V and 5 bases at J, with 16 bases between. CDR1 and CDR2 from the germline V gene are KGHSH and LQKENI. The CDR3 loop spans 15 amino acids. This CDR3 is CASSPSPEDSYGYTF. Here the CDR3 DNA reads TGTGCCAGCTCACCTAGTCCCGAGGACTCATATGGCTACACCTTC.

J is TRBJ2-1 and V is TRBV18; TRBD1 agrees at 7 bases. V dropped 3 bases and J dropped 8; count of bases not matched to a gene: 7. This CDR3 region has 14 residues. Germline CDR1 is KGHSH and CDR2 is LQKENI. The CDR3 sequence is CASSPETGSDEQFF. The CDR3 DNA reads TGTGCCAGCTCACCCGAGACAGGGTCTGATGAGCAGTTCTTC.

The CDR3 DNA reads as TGTGCCAGCAGCTTAGGACTAGCGGGGGGGCCCGATGAGCAGTTCTTC. The encoded protein is CASSLGLAGGPDEQFF. V is TRBV11-3 and J is TRBJ2-1; TRBD2 matches 14 bases. Looked up from germline, CDR1 is SGHNT and CDR2 is YENEEA. Trimming at V came to 1 base and at J to 8 bases, leaving 4 bases not matched to a gene. CDR3 length: 16 residues.

This clone was seen more than once but under ten times. The chain joins TRBV19 to TRBJ1-3; TRBD1 agrees at 8 bases. This CDR3 region has 14 residues. The germline CDR1 and CDR2 sequences are LNHDA and SQIVND (reference sequence). After removal of 9 bases from V and 2 bases from J, the junction contained 6 bases not matched to a gene. The CDR3 loop is CASSTGEAGNTIYF. The CDR3 DNA reads as TGTGCCAGCTCGACAGGGGAGGCTGGAAACACCATATATTTT. Looking up the rest from reference TRBV19 and TRBJ1-3 gives the full variable domain: DGGITQSPKYLFRKEGQNVTLSCEQNLNHDAMYWYRQDPGQGLRLIYYSQIVNDFQKGDIAEGYSVSREKKESFPLTVTSAQKNPTAFYLCASSTGEAGNTIYFGEGSWLTVV.